This TCR beta chain was captured in a study of beta chain features in type 1 diabetes. The V gene's germline CDR1 is DFQATT and CDR2 SNEGSKA (reference sequence). Between the trimmed V and J ends, which lost 6 bases and 5 bases, there was a span of 10 bases. This CDR3 has 11 residues. Since all of the isolated RNA was reverse transcribed, expressed TCRB transcripts were what got sequenced. Sequencing was performed with immunoSEQ multiplex PCR; in TCRdb, only in-frame clones are kept and a portion is missing. Among about 240,000 clones listed, about 26% were seen once. The sample taken for sequencing was central memory CD4+ T cells from blood. The J gene is TRBJ2-5, the V gene TRBV20-1; TRBD1 might be the D (6 bases). The sequence was collected from a man in his thirties or forties in good health. The CDR3 DNA is TGCAGTGCCCATAGGGGGGAGACCCAGTACTTC. Protein sequence: CSAHRGETQYF.